One sample yielded the 18 T cell receptor beta chains listed below, sequenced in a study of T cells after yellow fever vaccination. TCRdb passed the 5' RACE reads through MiXCR, listing each CDR3 protein once. Of almost 600,000 distinct CDR3 sequences in the sample, roughly 14% were seen once. The sample consisted of PBMCs, taken on the day of the yellow fever booster vaccination. These receptors came from a man aged 25-45 years who received the YFV17D yellow fever vaccine.

The sample holds one count of this clonotype. An end of the junction differs from the germline gene, which may be a read error. The chain has TRBV3-1 and TRBJ2-1; no clear D. The CDR3 contains 15 residues. Germline-derived CDR1 and CDR2 are LGHDT and YNNKEL (reference sequence). CDR3 sequence: CASSQRTRRGSEQFF. CDR3 in DNA: TGCGCCAGCAGCCAACGGACGAGAAGAGGCAGTGAGCAGTTCTTC.

The chain carries TRBV19 and TRBJ1-2; 7 bases match TRBD1. The J segment lost 4 bases and the V segment lost 5 bases, leaving 10 bases of the junction unmatched. This CDR3 has 15 amino acids. CDR1 and CDR2 from the germline V gene are LNHDA and SQIVND (reference sequence). This CDR3 is CASSAGDRGGYGYTF. The CDR3 coding sequence is TGTGCCAGTAGTGCCGGGGACAGAGGAGGCTATGGCTACACCTTC.

This clonotype was seen a few times. The chain recombines TRBV5-1 with TRBJ2-7, with D perhaps being TRBD1 or TRBD2 (5 bases each). The CDR3 has 14 residues. Trimming took 4 bases from V and 0 from J, leaving 11 bases between them. Germline V gives CDR1 SGHRS, CDR2 YFSETQ. For the CDR3, the DNA is TGCGCCAGCAGCGGGGACGGTTACTCCTACGAGCAGTACTTC. Protein product: CASSGDGYSYEQYF.

Many counts were recorded for this clonotype. The gene calls are TRBV5-1 and TRBJ2-5, with TRBD1 matching over 10 bases. After removal of 5 bases from V and 0 bases from J, the junction contained 4 bases not matched to a gene. CDR1 SGHRS and CDR2 YFSETQ come from the germline V gene. The CDR3 consists of 15 residues. CDR3 sequence reads: CASSPGQGYQETQYF. The CDR3 bases are TGCGCCAGCAGTCCGGGACAGGGGTACCAAGAGACCCAGTACTTC.

The chain joins TRBV3-1 to TRBJ2-7, with 8 positions matching TRBD1. Per the germline V gene, CDR1 is LGHDT and CDR2 is YNNKEL (reference sequence). V lost 4 bases to trimming and J lost 6 bases; unmatched junction nucleotides: 8. The CDR3 extends over 14 amino acids. In DNA, the CDR3 is TGTGCCAGCAGCCCCGAGACAGGGGCTAGCGAGCAGTACTTC. Protein: CASSPETGASEQYF.

V is TRBV5-6 and J is TRBJ2-3; the match to TRBD2 covers 7 bases. This CDR3 spans 13 amino acids. Unmatched junction bases numbered 3, after V lost 3 bases and J lost 5 bases. CDR1 is SGHDT and CDR2 is YYEEEE in the germline V gene. This CDR3 is CASSWREQDTQYF. The CDR3 DNA follows: TGTGCCAGCAGCTGGCGGGAGCAAGATACGCAGTATTTT.

The chain recombines TRBV7-9 with TRBJ2-7, with 7 positions matching TRBD1. This CDR3 comprises 13 residues. Germline assignment: CDR1 SEHNR and CDR2 FQNEAQ (reference sequence). The ends lost 6 bases at V and 9 bases at J; junction bases unmatched: 11. The CDR3 DNA sequence: TGTGCCAGCAGTTCGACAGGGAAATCGATGCAGTACTTC. It yields the protein CASSSTGKSMQYF.

This clonotype has just a few counts. J is TRBJ2-7 and V is TRBV5-1, with D possibly being TRBD2 (5 bases). From germline, CDR1 is SGHRS and CDR2 YFSETQ. The CDR3 is 14 residues long. The V end lost 0 bases, the J end lost 6 bases, and 13 bases lay between the germline ends. The CDR3 DNA reads as TGCGCCAGCAGCTTGGTCCCAACTAGTCGCGAGCAGTACTTC. It is translated as CASSLVPTSREQYF.

This clonotype was detected only a few times. Here the CDR3 reads CASSWDYFYEQYF. Written as DNA, the CDR3 is TGCGCCAGCAGTTGGGACTATTTCTACGAGCAGTACTTC. The rearrangement joins TRBV5-1 to TRBJ2-7; 7 bases map to TRBD2. Germline CDR1 reads SGHRS; CDR2 reads YFSETQ. The CDR3 loop spans 13 amino acids. V lost 5 bases to trimming and J lost 3 bases; unmatched junction nucleotides: 5.

The rearrangement uses TRBV20-1 and TRBJ1-1; D not certain. Germline lookup yields CDR1 DFQATT and CDR2 SNEGSKA (reference sequence). Trimming left V 6 bases short and J 4 bases short, with 18 bases between. The CDR3 extends over 14 amino acids. CDR3 loop: CSAVGVVKTTEAFF. CDR3 bases: TGCAGTGCCGTAGGTGTGGTAAAGACCACTGAAGCTTTCTTT.

In DNA, the CDR3 is TGTGCCAGCAGCTTAGGAGCGCGGGGGCGCACCCTCACCGGGGAGCTGTTTTTT. Translating gives CASSLGARGRTLTGELFF. This chain uses TRBV11-2 with TRBJ2-2, with D possibly TRBD2 on 7 matching bases. V lost 1 base and J 4 bases, leaving 19 bases between the germline ends. The CDR3 consists of 18 residues. In germline, CDR1 is SGHAT, CDR2 FQNNGV.

The chain uses TRBV6-2 or TRBV6-3 and TRBJ2-5, with D possibly being TRBD1 or TRBD2 (6 bases each). Trimming left V 7 bases short and J 5 bases short, with 20 bases between. CDR3 length: 15 residues. In germline, CDR1 is MNHEY, CDR2 SVGEGT. CDR3 amino acids: CASTLGGSAIETQYF. The CDR3 bases are TGTGCCAGCACCTTAGGGGGGAGCGCGATTGAGACCCAGTACTTC.

The gene calls are TRBV7-9 and TRBJ2-1, with D perhaps matching TRBD2 (5 bases). Looked up from germline, CDR1 is SEHNR and CDR2 is FQNEAQ (reference sequence). The length of the CDR3 is 14 residues. Trimming shortened V by 4 bases and J by 6 bases, and 13 bases separated the two germline ends. The CDR3 DNA is TGTGCCAGCAGCTCGCCGGACTGGGTCAATGAGCAGTTCTTC. It specifies CASSSPDWVNEQFF.

This clonotype was observed a handful of times. The rearrangement uses TRBV5-5 and TRBJ2-2; 9 bases map to TRBD2. This CDR3 has 14 residues. Germline CDR1 is SGHKS and CDR2 is YYEKEE (reference sequence). V lost 6 bases, J lost 5 bases, and 5 bases stayed unmatched. The CDR3 protein is CASNRLAETGELFF. The CDR3 coding sequence is TGTGCCAGCAACCGACTAGCGGAAACCGGGGAGCTGTTTTTT.

This clonotype turned up a few times. J is TRBJ2-7 and V is TRBV28, with D tentatively TRBD1 or TRBD2 (5 bases each). V lost 5 bases to trimming and J lost 3 bases, with 17 bases between them. Germline V gene lookup returns CDR1 MDHEN and CDR2 SYDVKM. The CDR3 contains 15 residues. Written as DNA, the CDR3 is TGTGCCAGCAGTCCCCTCAGAGGGACGGGCTACGAGCAGTACTTC. Amino acid sequence: CASSPLRGTGYEQYF.

This clonotype was counted only a few times. The V gene is TRBV5-5, the J gene TRBJ1-4; maybe TRBD1 (5 bases). Between the trimmed V and J ends, which lost 2 bases and 4 bases, there was a span of 12 bases. The CDR3 is made up of 15 amino acids. Germline CDR1 reads SGHKS; CDR2 reads YYEKEE (reference sequence). DNA of the CDR3: TGTGCCAGCAGCTTATCCGGGGCCGGTAATGAAAAACTGTTTTTT. It encodes CASSLSGAGNEKLFF.

This chain uses TRBV7-9 with TRBJ2-3; 8 bases align to TRBD1. Germline CDR1 SEHNR, CDR2 FQNEAQ (reference sequence). This CDR3 comprises 14 residues. With 5 bases clipped from V and 5 bases from J, the junction kept 6 bases outside the gene matches. The CDR3 DNA reads as TGTGCCAGCAGCATGACAGGGGCGATAGATACGCAGTATTTT. Protein: CASSMTGAIDTQYF.

V and J are TRBV9 and TRBJ1-5; unclear D gene. Germline CDR1 reads SGDLS; CDR2 reads YYNGEE. Trimming left V 4 bases short and J 8 bases short, with 16 bases between. This CDR3 is 14 amino acids long. The DNA of the CDR3 is TGTGCCAGCAGCCCCTACGACCGGGTCGAGCCCCAGCATTTT. Its translation is CASSPYDRVEPQHF. The whole variable domain, remainder taken from reference TRBV9 and TRBJ1-5, is DSGVTQTPKHLITATGQRVTLRCSPRSGDLSVYWYQQSLDQGLQFLIQYYNGEERAKGNILERFSAQQFPDLHSELNLSSLELGDSALYFCASSPYDRVEPQHFGDGTRLSIL.